This entry lists 11 T cell receptor beta chains sequenced from one sample in a study of blood T cell repertoires in COVID-19. Here immunoSEQ multiplex PCR was the method, and the copy in TCRdb shows in-frame clones only, minus some. Here the sample spans 100,000 or so clones, around four fifths being singletons. Sample: peripheral blood. These receptor sequences come from a man aged 65-85 years with active or convalescent COVID-19.

This clone has at least ten counts. The rearrangement joins TRBV7-2 to TRBJ1-3; D gene uncertain. Germline V lookup: CDR1 SGHTA, CDR2 FQGNSA. This CDR3 comprises 14 residues. The V end lost 1 base, the J end lost 4 bases, and 8 bases lay between the germline ends. The CDR3 region has the DNA TGTGCCAGCAGCTTAGGTGCAGTAGGAAACACCATATATTTT. This sequence encodes CASSLGAVGNTIYF.

The chain couples TRBV5-1 to TRBJ2-1; D is perhaps TRBD1 (6 bases). Germline-derived CDR1 and CDR2 are SGHRS and YFSETQ. Trimming removed 0 bases from V and 4 bases from J, with 8 bases in between. CDR3 length equals 14 residues. CDR3: CASSLEGVYNEQFF. CDR3 nucleotides: TGCGCCAGCAGCTTGGAGGGGGTTTACAATGAGCAGTTCTTC.

The chain employs TRBV6-5 and TRBJ1-1; no definite D call. The germline gives CDR1 MNHEY, CDR2 SVGAGI. V lost 1 base, J lost 1 base, and 7 bases lay in between. This CDR3 region has 14 residues. DNA for the CDR3: TGTGCCAGCAGTTACTTCGCGAAGAACACTGAAGCTTTCTTT. Translated, it gives CASSYFAKNTEAFF.

V and J are TRBV5-4 and TRBJ2-1; TRBD2 matches at 10 bases. Looked up from germline, CDR1 is SGHNT and CDR2 is YYREEE (reference sequence). CDR3 length: 15 residues. The trim removed 0 bases at V and 8 bases at J, leaving 5 bases unmatched. The CDR3 region has the DNA TGTGCCAGCAGCTTGGTGAGCGGGGGGGCCTATGAGCAGTTCTTC. Its protein product is CASSLVSGGAYEQFF.

The CDR3 loop reads CASSHPGTEAFF. CDR3 bases: TGTGCCAGCTCACATCCGGGGACTGAAGCTTTCTTT. V usage is TRBV18 and J usage is TRBJ1-1; D gene unclear. The CDR3 is made up of 12 amino acids. Germline lookup yields CDR1 KGHSH and CDR2 LQKENI. The V end was cut by 4 bases, the J end by 5 bases, with 8 bases between.

This chain links TRBV12-5 with TRBJ2-3, with TRBD2 matching over 15 bases. The CDR3 is 19 amino acids. V gave up 4 bases and J gave up 5 bases; unmatched junction bases: 13. Per the germline V gene, CDR1 is LGHNT and CDR2 is FRNRAP. The CDR3 DNA reads TGTGCTAGTGGTTCTGGACTAGCGGGAGGGATGGTAGCTAGAGATACGCAGTATTTT. It codes for CASGSGLAGGMVARDTQYF.

The chain employs TRBV18 and TRBJ1-2, with 7 nucleotides matching TRBD1. The V segment lost 3 bases and the J segment 0 bases; nucleotides outside the gene matches: 7. Germline V CDR1 and CDR2: KGHSH, LQKENI. The CDR3 runs to 16 residues. This CDR3 reads CASSPTGRIPNYGYTF. CDR3 in DNA: TGTGCCAGCTCACCGACAGGGAGGATTCCTAACTATGGCTACACCTTC. The variable domain in full, with the rest retrieved from reference TRBV18 and TRBJ1-2, is NAGVMQNPRHLVRRRGQEARLRCSPMKGHSHVYWYRQLPEEGLKFMVYLQKENIIDESGMPKERFSAEFPKEGPSILRIQQVVRGDSAAYFCASSPTGRIPNYGYTFGSGTRLTVV.

V is TRBV28 and J is TRBJ1-1; the match to TRBD1 covers 7 bases. This CDR3 spans 15 amino acids. The V segment lost 5 bases and the J segment 4 bases; nucleotides outside the gene matches: 10. Germline loops: CDR1 MDHEN, CDR2 SYDVKM. Here the CDR3 DNA reads TGTGCCAGCAGTCCCCAGACAGGGATGATCACTGAAGCTTTCTTT. Its translation is CASSPQTGMITEAFF. Together with reference TRBV28 and TRBJ1-1, the CDR3 gives the full variable domain: DVKVTQSSRYLVKRTGEKVFLECVQDMDHENMFWYRQDPGLGLRLIYFSYDVKMKEKGDIPEGYSVSREKKERFSLILESASTNQTSMYLCASSPQTGMITEAFFGQGTRLTVV.

The V and J genes are TRBV4-3 and TRBJ2-1; D unresolved. Germline V gene sequence: CDR1 LGHNA, CDR2 YSLEER. The CDR3 is 13 residues long. V lost 1 base, J lost 7 bases, and 8 bases lay in between. The CDR3 region has the DNA TGCGCCAGCAGCCAAGGCGCCGCAAATGAGCAGTTCTTC. Its protein is CASSQGAANEQFF.

This clone was picked up one time. This sequence joins TRBV7-9 and TRBJ1-1; TRBD1 is a possible D gene (5 bases). Deletions cut 4 bases from V and 7 bases from J, with 16 bases between. Germline V gives CDR1 SEHNR, CDR2 FQNEAQ (reference sequence). The CDR3 has 14 amino acids. CDR3 nucleotide sequence: TGTGCCAGCAGCTCTCAGACAGAGCTGGATGAAGCTTTCTTT. Its translation: CASSSQTELDEAFF.

V gene TRBV5-1 combines with J gene TRBJ2-5; 9 nucleotides match TRBD2. J lost 1 base, V lost 6 bases, and 4 bases had no gene match. Per germline, CDR1 SGHRS and CDR2 YFSETQ. CDR3 size: 14 residues. This chain's CDR3 is CASKIAGAQETQYF. The DNA for the CDR3 is TGCGCCAGCAAAATAGCGGGGGCCCAAGAGACCCAGTACTTC.